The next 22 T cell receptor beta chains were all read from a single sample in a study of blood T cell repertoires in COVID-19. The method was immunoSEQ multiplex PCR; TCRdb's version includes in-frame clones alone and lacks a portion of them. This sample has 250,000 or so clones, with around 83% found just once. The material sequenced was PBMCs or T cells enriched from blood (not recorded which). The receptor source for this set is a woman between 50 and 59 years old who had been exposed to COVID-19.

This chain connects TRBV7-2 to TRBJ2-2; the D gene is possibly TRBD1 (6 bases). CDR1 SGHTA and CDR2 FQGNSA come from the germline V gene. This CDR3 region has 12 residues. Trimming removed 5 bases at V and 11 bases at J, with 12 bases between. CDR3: CASSPRQAELFF. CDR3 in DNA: TGTGCCAGCAGCCCTCGACAGGCCGAGCTGTTTTTT. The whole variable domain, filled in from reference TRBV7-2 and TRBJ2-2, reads GAGVSQSPSNKVTEKGKDVELRCDPISGHTALYWYRQSLGQGLEFLIYFQGNSAPDKSGLPSDRFSAERTGGSVSTLTIQRTQQEDSAVYLCASSPRQAELFFGEGSRLTVL.

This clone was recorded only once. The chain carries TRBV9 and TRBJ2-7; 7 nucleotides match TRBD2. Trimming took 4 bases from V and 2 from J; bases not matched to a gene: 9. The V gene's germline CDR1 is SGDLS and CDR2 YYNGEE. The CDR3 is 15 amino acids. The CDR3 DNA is TGTGCCAGCAGCCCTCGGGGGGAGGGGACCTACGAGCAGTACTTC. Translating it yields CASSPRGEGTYEQYF.

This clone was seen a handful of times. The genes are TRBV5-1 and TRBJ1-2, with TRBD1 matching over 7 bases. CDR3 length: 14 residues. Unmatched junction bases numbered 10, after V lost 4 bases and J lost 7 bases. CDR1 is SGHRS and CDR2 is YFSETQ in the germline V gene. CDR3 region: CASSQRQGEGGYTF. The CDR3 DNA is TGCGCCAGCAGCCAACGACAGGGAGAGGGTGGCTACACCTTC.

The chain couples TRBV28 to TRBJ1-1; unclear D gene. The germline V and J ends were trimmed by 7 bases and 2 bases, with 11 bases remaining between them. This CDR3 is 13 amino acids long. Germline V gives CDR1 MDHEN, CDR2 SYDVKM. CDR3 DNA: TGTGCCAGCACCTCCCCCCCTAACACTGAAGCTTTCTTT. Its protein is CASTSPPNTEAFF. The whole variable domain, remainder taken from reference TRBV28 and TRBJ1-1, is DVKVTQSSRYLVKRTGEKVFLECVQDMDHENMFWYRQDPGLGLRLIYFSYDVKMKEKGDIPEGYSVSREKKERFSLILESASTNQTSMYLCASTSPPNTEAFFGQGTRLTVV.

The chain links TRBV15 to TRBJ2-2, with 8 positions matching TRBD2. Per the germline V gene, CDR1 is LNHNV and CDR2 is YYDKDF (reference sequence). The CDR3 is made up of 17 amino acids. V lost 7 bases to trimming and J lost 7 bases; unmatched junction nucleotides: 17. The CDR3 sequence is CATTPFTGRGGVGELFF. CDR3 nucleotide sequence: TGTGCCACCACCCCCTTTACGGGTCGGGGGGGCGTCGGGGAGCTGTTTTTT. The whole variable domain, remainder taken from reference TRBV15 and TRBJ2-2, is DAMVIQNPRYQVTQFGKPVTLSCSQTLNHNVMYWYQQKSSQAPKLLFHYYDKDFNNEADTPDNFQSRRPNTSFCFLDIRSPGLGDTAMYLCATTPFTGRGGVGELFFGEGSRLTVL.

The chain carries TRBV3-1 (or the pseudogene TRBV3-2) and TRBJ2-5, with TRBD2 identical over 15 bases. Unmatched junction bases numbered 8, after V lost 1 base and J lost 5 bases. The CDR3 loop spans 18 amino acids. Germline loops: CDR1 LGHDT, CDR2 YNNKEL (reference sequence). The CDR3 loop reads CASSQVEGLAGGGETQYF. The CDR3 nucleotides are TGTGCCAGCAGCCAAGTGGAGGGACTAGCGGGGGGTGGGGAGACCCAGTACTTC.

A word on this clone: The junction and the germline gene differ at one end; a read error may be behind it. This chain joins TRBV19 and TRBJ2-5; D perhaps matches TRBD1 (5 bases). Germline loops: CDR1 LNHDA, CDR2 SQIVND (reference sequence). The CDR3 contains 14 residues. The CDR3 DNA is TGTGCCAGTGGTATAGGGCACCCAGGGGAGACCCAGTACTTC. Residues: CASGIGHPGETQYF.

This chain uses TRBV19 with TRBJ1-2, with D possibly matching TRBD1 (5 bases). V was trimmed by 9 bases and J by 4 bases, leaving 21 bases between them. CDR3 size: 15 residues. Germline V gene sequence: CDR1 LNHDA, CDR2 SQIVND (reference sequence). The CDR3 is CASISQAGVPYGYTF. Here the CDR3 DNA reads TGTGCCAGCATTTCCCAGGCGGGGGTCCCCTATGGCTACACCTTC.

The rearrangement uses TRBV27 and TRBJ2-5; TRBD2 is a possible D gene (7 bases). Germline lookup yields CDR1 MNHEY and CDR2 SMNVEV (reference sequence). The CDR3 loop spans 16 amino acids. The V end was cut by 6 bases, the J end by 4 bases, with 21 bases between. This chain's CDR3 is CASSINGGAGVETQYF. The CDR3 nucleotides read TGTGCCAGCAGCATTAATGGGGGGGCAGGGGTAGAGACCCAGTACTTC.

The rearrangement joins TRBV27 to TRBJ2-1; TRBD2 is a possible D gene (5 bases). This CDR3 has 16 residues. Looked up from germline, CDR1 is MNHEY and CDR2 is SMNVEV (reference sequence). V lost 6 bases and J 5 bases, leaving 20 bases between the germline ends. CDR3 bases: TGTGCCAGCAGAACCCTACTAGGTGCTCCCCACAATGAGCAGTTCTTC. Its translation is CASRTLLGAPHNEQFF.

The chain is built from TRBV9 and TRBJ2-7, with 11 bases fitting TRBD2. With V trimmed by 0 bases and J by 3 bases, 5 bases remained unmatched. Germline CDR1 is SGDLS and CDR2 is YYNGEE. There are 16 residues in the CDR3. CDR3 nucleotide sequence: TGTGCCAGCAGCGTAGCTGTAGGGACTAGCGGCTACGAGCAGTACTTC. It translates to CASSVAVGTSGYEQYF.

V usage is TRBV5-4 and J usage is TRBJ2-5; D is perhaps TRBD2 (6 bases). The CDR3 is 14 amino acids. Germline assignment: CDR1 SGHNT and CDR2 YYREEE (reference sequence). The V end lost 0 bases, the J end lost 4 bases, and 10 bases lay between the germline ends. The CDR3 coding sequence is TGTGCCAGCAGCTTGGTTGGGGGAGGAGAGACCCAGTACTTC. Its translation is CASSLVGGGETQYF.

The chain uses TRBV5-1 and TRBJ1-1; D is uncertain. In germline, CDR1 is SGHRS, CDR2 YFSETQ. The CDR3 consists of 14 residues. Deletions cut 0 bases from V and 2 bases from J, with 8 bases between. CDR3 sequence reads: CASSLGALNTEAFF. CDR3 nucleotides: TGCGCCAGCAGCTTGGGGGCACTCAACACTGAAGCTTTCTTT.

The CDR3 DNA is TGTGCCAGCAGTTACTTGACAGGGGGTAATTCACCCCTCCACTTT. It codes for CASSYLTGGNSPLHF. The chain has TRBV6-2 or TRBV6-3 and TRBJ1-6; 9 bases map to TRBD1. V dropped 1 base and J dropped 6; count of bases not matched to a gene: 1. The CDR3 is made up of 15 amino acids. CDR1 MNHEY and CDR2 SVGEGT come from the germline V gene.

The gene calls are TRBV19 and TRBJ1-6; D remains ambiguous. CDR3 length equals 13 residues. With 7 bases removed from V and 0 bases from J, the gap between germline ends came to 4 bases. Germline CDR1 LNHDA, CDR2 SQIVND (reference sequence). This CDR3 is CASTSSYNSPLHF. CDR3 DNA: TGTGCCAGTACGAGCTCCTATAATTCACCCCTCCACTTT.

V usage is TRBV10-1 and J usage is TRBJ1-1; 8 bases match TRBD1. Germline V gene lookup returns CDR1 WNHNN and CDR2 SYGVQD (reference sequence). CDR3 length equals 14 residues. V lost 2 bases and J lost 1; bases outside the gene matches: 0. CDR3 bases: TGCGCCAGCAGTGAGGGGACAGGGAACACTGAAGCTTTCTTT. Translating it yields CASSEGTGNTEAFF.

CDR3 nucleotides: TGTGCCAGCAGCTTAAAAGGGACAGGGGGAGGTGGAAACACCATATATTTT. This translates into CASSLKGTGGGGNTIYF. The rearrangement links TRBV7-9 to TRBJ1-3, with 11 bases that match TRBD1. CDR3 size: 17 residues. Germline assignment: CDR1 SEHNR and CDR2 FQNEAQ (reference sequence). After removal of 2 bases from V and 3 bases from J, the junction contained 6 bases not matched to a gene.

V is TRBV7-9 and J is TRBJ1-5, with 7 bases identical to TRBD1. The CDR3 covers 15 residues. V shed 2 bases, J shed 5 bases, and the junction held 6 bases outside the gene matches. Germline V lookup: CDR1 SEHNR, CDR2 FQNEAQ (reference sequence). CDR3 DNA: TGTGCCAGCAGCTTAAAAGGGGGCGAGGATCAGCCCCAGCATTTT. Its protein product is CASSLKGGEDQPQHF.

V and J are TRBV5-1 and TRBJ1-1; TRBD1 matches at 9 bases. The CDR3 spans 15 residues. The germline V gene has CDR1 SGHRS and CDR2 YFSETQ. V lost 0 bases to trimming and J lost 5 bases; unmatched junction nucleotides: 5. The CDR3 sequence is CASSLEGQGVTEAFF. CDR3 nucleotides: TGCGCCAGCAGCTTGGAGGGACAGGGAGTGACTGAAGCTTTCTTT.

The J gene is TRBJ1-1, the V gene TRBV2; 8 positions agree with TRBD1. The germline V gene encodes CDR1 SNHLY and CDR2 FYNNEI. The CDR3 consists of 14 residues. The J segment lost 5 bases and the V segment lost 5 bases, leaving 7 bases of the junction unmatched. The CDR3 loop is CASSQTGGRTEAFF. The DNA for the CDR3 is TGTGCCAGCAGTCAAACAGGGGGAAGGACTGAAGCTTTCTTT.

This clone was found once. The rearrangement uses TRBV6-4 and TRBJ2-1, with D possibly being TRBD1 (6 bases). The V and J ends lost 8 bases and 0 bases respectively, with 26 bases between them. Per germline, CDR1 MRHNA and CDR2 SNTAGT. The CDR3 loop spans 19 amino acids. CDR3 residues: CASPQPANRAHSSYNEQFF. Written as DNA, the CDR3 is TGTGCCAGCCCCCAGCCGGCGAACAGGGCCCATAGCTCCTACAATGAGCAGTTCTTC.

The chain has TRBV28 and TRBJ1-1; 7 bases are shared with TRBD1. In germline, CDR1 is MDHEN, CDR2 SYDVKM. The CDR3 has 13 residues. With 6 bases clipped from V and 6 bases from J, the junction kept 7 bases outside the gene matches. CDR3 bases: TGTGCCAGCAGACAGACAGGGAGCGCTGAAGCTTTCTTT. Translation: CASRQTGSAEAFF. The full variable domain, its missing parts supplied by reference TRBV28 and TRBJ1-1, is DVKVTQSSRYLVKRTGEKVFLECVQDMDHENMFWYRQDPGLGLRLIYFSYDVKMKEKGDIPEGYSVSREKKERFSLILESASTNQTSMYLCASRQTGSAEAFFGQGTRLTVV.